The 17 T cell receptor beta chains below come from one sample, sequenced in a study of breast tumors, draining lymph nodes, adjacent tissues. TCRdb re-derived calls from the multiplex PCR reads in MiXCR, one entry per CDR3 protein. The sample shows around 140,000 distinct CDR3 sequences, around 24% of them seen only once. The lymph nodes were axillary draining lymph nodes from breast cancer patients. The sample consisted of axillary lymph node tissue. Receptors were obtained from a female donor with breast cancer. Some clones in this sample may be carry-over from other donors' samples.

This clonotype was counted at least ten times. V is TRBV5-1 and J is TRBJ2-5; weak D call: TRBD2 (5 bases). This CDR3 spans 13 amino acids. Germline-derived CDR1 and CDR2 are SGHRS and YFSETQ. The V gene lost 4 bases and the J gene lost 4 bases, with 11 bases spanning the gap. The CDR3 DNA follows: TGCGCCAGCAGCGGGAGTATGGCAGAGACCCAGTACTTC. This encodes CASSGSMAETQYF. Complete variable domain (other parts from reference TRBV5-1 and TRBJ2-5): KAGVTQTPRYLIKTRGQQVTLSCSPISGHRSVSWYQQTPGQGLQFLFEYFSETQRNKGNFPGRFSGRQFSNSRSEMNVSTLELGDSALYLCASSGSMAETQYFGPGTRLLVL.

In its sample, this clonotype was seen a few times. The genes are TRBV5-6 and TRBJ2-3, with 9 bases aligning to TRBD1. The ends lost 4 bases at V and 6 bases at J; junction bases unmatched: 6. In germline, CDR1 is SGHDT, CDR2 YYEEEE. CDR3 size: 14 residues. The CDR3 here is CASSRDRVMDTQYF. In nucleotides, the CDR3 is TGTGCCAGCAGCCGGGACAGGGTAATGGATACGCAGTATTTT.

There are a few counts of this clonotype. J is TRBJ2-3 and V is TRBV30, with TRBD2 matching 10 bases. The CDR3 covers 15 residues. The V gene's germline CDR1 is GTSNPN and CDR2 SVGIG (reference sequence). Trimming cost V 7 bases and J 5 bases; bases outside gene matches: 12. The CDR3 DNA reads as TGTGCCTTTGCACCGCTAGCGGGAGCCGGAGATACGCAGTATTTT. Translating gives CAFAPLAGAGDTQYF.

This clonotype was counted ten times or more. This chain joins TRBV15 and TRBJ2-1, with TRBD2 identical over 8 bases. Germline CDR1 and CDR2: LNHNV and YYDKDF (reference sequence). V lost 2 bases and J lost 2; bases outside the gene matches: 5. The CDR3 runs 16 residues. The CDR3: CATSRTELAAYNEQFF. For the CDR3, the DNA is TGTGCCACCAGCAGAACGGAACTAGCGGCCTACAATGAGCAGTTCTTC.

V gene TRBV28 combines with J gene TRBJ2-3; no clear D. In germline, CDR1 is MDHEN, CDR2 SYDVKM. The CDR3 loop spans 14 amino acids. Trimming cost V 6 bases and J 5 bases, with 15 bases left between them. This CDR3 is CASRPNRLGDTQYF. CDR3 nucleotides: TGTGCCAGCAGGCCCAACCGGCTTGGAGATACGCAGTATTTT.

This rearrangement joins TRBV15 to TRBJ2-1; D uncertain. The CDR3 is 12 amino acids. The germline V gene has CDR1 LNHNV and CDR2 YYDKDF (reference sequence). The V gene lost 1 base and the J gene lost 8 bases, with 6 bases spanning the gap. CDR3 loop: CATSRGRHEQFF. The CDR3 DNA is TGTGCCACCAGCAGAGGTCGCCATGAGCAGTTCTTC.

Many counts were recorded for this clonotype. In DNA form, the CDR3 reads TGCAGTGCCCAATACCAAGAGACCCAGTACTTC. It is translated as CSAQYQETQYF. The rearrangement uses TRBV20-1 and TRBJ2-5; no clear D gene. Trimming cost V 6 bases and J 0 bases, with 5 bases left between them. Germline loops: CDR1 DFQATT, CDR2 SNEGSKA (reference sequence). The CDR3 covers 11 residues.

This clonotype was counted between two and nine times. The chain combines TRBV19 with TRBJ2-2, with no clear D. The CDR3 has 14 residues. V gave up 7 bases and J gave up 2 bases, with 11 bases separating them. The germline gives CDR1 LNHDA, CDR2 SQIVND (reference sequence). The CDR3 region has the DNA TGTGCCAGTAAGCGAGACCGAAACACCGGGGAGCTGTTTTTT. Protein product: CASKRDRNTGELFF.

Turning to this clonotype: A read error may be the cause here, since a much bigger clone is one base away. The CDR3 coding sequence is TGTGCCAGCAGTACAGGGGACCTCGGGGCCAACGTCCTGACTTTC. Translation gives CASSTGDLGANVLTF. The chain employs TRBV6-4 and TRBJ2-6; 7 nucleotides align to TRBD1. Germline V gene lookup returns CDR1 MRHNA and CDR2 SNTAGT. The CDR3 covers 15 residues. With V trimmed by 5 bases and J by 4 bases, 5 bases remained unmatched.

For this clonotype: This may be a read error: a much more frequent sequence differs by one nucleotide. This likely comes from a read error, as the CDR3 has no conserved phenylalanine or tryptophan at its end. CDR3 amino acids: CASSQGSGSVGTQYS. CDR3 DNA sequence: TGTGCCAGCAGCCAGGGTAGCGGGAGCGTCGGTACGCAGTATTCT. The chain uses TRBV3-1 and TRBJ2-3; TRBD2 aligns across 9 bases. Per germline, CDR1 LGHDT and CDR2 YNNKEL (reference sequence). V lost 3 bases to trimming and J lost 8 bases; unmatched junction nucleotides: 9. CDR3 length: 15 amino acids.

This clonotype was seen ten or more times. This rearrangement joins TRBV6-6 to TRBJ1-5, with 7 bases that match TRBD1. Germline CDR1 reads MNHNY; CDR2 reads SVGAGI (reference sequence). The CDR3 extends over 14 amino acids. J was trimmed by 2 bases and V by 6 bases; bases with no gene match: 4. The CDR3, as DNA: TGTGCCAGCAGCCTCACAGGGGGCAATCAGCCCCAGCATTTT. It is translated as CASSLTGGNQPQHF.

With respect to this clonotype: With a much larger clone just one base away, this may be a read error. The V gene is TRBV11-3, the J gene TRBJ1-4, with 8 nucleotides matching TRBD1. V trimming: 11 bases; J trimming: 0 bases; junction bases outside the gene matches: 14. Germline assignment: CDR1 SGHNT and CDR2 YENEEA. The CDR3 sequence is 17 residues long. CDR3 nucleotide sequence: TGTGCCCACGCACGACAGGGGAGTCGCGCAACTAATGAAAAACTGTTTTTT. It is translated as CAHARQGSRATNEKLFF.

This clonotype showed up many times. The J gene is TRBJ2-1, the V gene TRBV27; 8 positions match TRBD1. V gave up 5 bases and J gave up 3 bases; unmatched junction bases: 15. Looked up from germline, CDR1 is MNHEY and CDR2 is SMNVEV (reference sequence). CDR3 size: 18 residues. CDR3 sequence reads: CASSPGTGTLGFYNEQFF. DNA for the CDR3: TGTGCCAGCAGTCCAGGGACAGGCACCCTGGGGTTCTACAATGAGCAGTTCTTC.

This clonotype has a count of ten or more. J is TRBJ2-7 and V is TRBV20-1; 10 bases map to TRBD2. Germline V gene lookup returns CDR1 DFQATT and CDR2 SNEGSKA (reference sequence). The CDR3 has 15 amino acids. V lost 4 bases, J lost 6 bases, and 12 bases stayed unmatched. CDR3 region: CSANPPLAGKTEQYF. CDR3 DNA: TGCAGTGCTAACCCACCACTAGCGGGGAAGACCGAGCAGTACTTC.

Regarding this clonotype: A much larger clone lies a single base off, so this may be a read error. The V call is TRBV11-2, the J call TRBJ2-7, with 8 nucleotides matching TRBD1. V shed 3 bases and J 5 bases; nucleotides not matched to a gene: 3. CDR1 and CDR2 from the germline V gene are SGHAT and FQNNGV. CDR3 length: 13 amino acids. CDR3 loop: CASSLDRVHEQYF. The CDR3, as DNA: TGTGCCAGCAGCTTGGACAGGGTCCACGAGCAGTACTTC.

The rearrangement uses TRBV28 and TRBJ2-1, with 16 bases that match TRBD2. CDR3 length: 17 amino acids. Per germline, CDR1 MDHEN and CDR2 SYDVKM. The V gene end was trimmed by 5 bases and the J gene end by 8 bases; junction bases not matched to a gene: 9. Here the CDR3 reads CASSPGTSGRAWDEQFF. Here the CDR3 DNA reads TGTGCCAGCAGTCCGGGGACTAGCGGGAGGGCCTGGGATGAGCAGTTCTTC.

Many counts were recorded for this clonotype. The chain uses TRBV10-3 and TRBJ2-1, with 12 nucleotides matching TRBD2. The CDR3 has 14 residues. Germline CDR1 is ENHRY and CDR2 is SYGVKD. V lost 6 bases to trimming and J lost 4 bases; unmatched junction nucleotides: 1. DNA for the CDR3: TGTGCCATCAGCCTAGCGGGAGGGTACAATGAGCAGTTCTTC. It yields the protein CAISLAGGYNEQFF.